This TCR beta chain emerged from a study of Graves' ophthalmopathy and Graves' hyperthyroidism. RNA transcripts provided the template for amplifying TCR beta CDR3 regions. After a first-round RT-PCR with HTBI primers, a second-round multiplex PCR was run. Each CDR3 protein gets one entry after TCRdb re-called the multiplex PCR reads with MiXCR. The sample has around 400,000 distinct CDR3 sequences; around 18% are singletons. Trimming removed 10 bases from V and 6 bases from J; junction bases left unmatched: 8. The CDR3 length is 13 residues. Sequenced sample: peripheral blood. This clonotype was sampled from a woman aged 18-29 years with Graves' ophthalmopathy. The chain has TRBV12-3 or TRBV12-4 and TRBJ2-5, with 10 nucleotides matching TRBD2. CDR3 sequence: CATRAGGTKTQYF. As DNA, the CDR3 is TGTGCCACAAGAGCGGGGGGGACGAAGACCCAGTACTTC.